The clone carrying this T cell receptor (beta chain) appeared a few times. Its specificity is not known. This CDR3 comprises 13 residues. The V gene's germline CDR1 is MRHNA and CDR2 SNTAGT. Trimming cost V 8 bases and J 8 bases, with 13 bases left between them. Time point indicated: patch test 2, 6 weeks after DPC sensitization. The treatment here: therapeutic diphenylcyclopropenone sensitization with weekly scalp DPC. These data belong to a study of human T cells and chemical hapten exposure. Study-wide results and limits: Donors, who had alopecia, may show an immune response that differs from healthy people's.

Each CDR3 protein is one row after TCRdb ran MiXCR on the RACE reads. The repertoire holds approximately 97,000 distinct CDR3 sequences, over 9.5% seen once, with 3.2% in the top ten. The chain couples TRBV6-4 to TRBJ1-6; D possibly corresponds to TRBD1 (5 bases). The source of this sequence is a woman in her 40s with alopecia areata. Some clones in this sample may be carry-over from other donors' samples. Sequenced material: whole blood, taken in connection with sensitization to the hapten diphenylcyclopropenone (DPC). The CDR3: CASQDSNHSPLHF. The CDR3 DNA reads TGTGCCAGCCAAGACAGTAATCATTCACCCCTCCACTTT.